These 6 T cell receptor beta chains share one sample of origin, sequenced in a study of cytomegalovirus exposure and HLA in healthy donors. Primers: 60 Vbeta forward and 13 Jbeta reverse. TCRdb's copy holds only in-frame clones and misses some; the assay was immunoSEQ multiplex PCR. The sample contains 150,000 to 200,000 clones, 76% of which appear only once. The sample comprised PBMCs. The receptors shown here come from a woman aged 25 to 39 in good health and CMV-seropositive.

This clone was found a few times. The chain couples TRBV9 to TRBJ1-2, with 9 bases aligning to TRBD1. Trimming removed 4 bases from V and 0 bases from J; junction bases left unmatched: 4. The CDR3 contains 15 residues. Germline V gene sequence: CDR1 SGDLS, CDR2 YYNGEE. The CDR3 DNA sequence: TGTGCCAGCAGCCCCCGACAGGGGGCTAACTATGGCTACACCTTC. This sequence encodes CASSPRQGANYGYTF.

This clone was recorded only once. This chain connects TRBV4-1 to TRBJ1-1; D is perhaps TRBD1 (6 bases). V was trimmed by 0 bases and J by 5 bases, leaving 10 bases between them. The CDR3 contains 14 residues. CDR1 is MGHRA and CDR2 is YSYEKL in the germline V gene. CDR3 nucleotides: TGCGCCAGCAGCCAAGAAAACAGGGTGACTGAAGCTTTCTTT. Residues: CASSQENRVTEAFF.

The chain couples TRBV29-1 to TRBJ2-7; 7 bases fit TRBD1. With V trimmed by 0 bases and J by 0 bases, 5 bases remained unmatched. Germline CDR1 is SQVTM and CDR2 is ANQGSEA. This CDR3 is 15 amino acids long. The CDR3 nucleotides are TGCAGCGTTGAAGAGGTGGGGGACAGCTCCTACGAGCAGTACTTC. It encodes CSVEEVGDSSYEQYF.

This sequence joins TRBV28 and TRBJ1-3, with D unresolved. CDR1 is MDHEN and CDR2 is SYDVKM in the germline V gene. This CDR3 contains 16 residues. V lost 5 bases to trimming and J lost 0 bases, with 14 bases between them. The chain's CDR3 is CASSPLARVSGNTIYF. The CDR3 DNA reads TGTGCCAGCAGTCCCCTCGCTCGAGTCTCTGGAAACACCATATATTTT. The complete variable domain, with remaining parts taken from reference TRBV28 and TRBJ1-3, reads DVKVTQSSRYLVKRTGEKVFLECVQDMDHENMFWYRQDPGLGLRLIYFSYDVKMKEKGDIPEGYSVSREKKERFSLILESASTNQTSMYLCASSPLARVSGNTIYFGEGSWLTVV.

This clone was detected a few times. In DNA, the CDR3 is TGTGCCAGCAGTTTATGGGGCTGGAGGGAGCATCAGCCCCAGCATTTT. Its translation is CASSLWGWREHQPQHF. V usage is TRBV28 and J usage is TRBJ1-5; no reliable D call. Germline-derived CDR1 and CDR2 are MDHEN and SYDVKM. Between the trimmed V and J ends, which lost 0 bases and 5 bases, there was a span of 14 bases. The CDR3 sequence is 16 residues long.

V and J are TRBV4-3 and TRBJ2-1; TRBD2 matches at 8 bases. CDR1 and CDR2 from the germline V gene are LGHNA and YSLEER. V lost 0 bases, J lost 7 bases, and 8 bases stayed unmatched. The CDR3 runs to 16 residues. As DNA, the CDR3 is TGCGCCAGCAGCCAAGACGGGGGGGGCCCGGGGAATGAGCAGTTCTTC. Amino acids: CASSQDGGGPGNEQFF.